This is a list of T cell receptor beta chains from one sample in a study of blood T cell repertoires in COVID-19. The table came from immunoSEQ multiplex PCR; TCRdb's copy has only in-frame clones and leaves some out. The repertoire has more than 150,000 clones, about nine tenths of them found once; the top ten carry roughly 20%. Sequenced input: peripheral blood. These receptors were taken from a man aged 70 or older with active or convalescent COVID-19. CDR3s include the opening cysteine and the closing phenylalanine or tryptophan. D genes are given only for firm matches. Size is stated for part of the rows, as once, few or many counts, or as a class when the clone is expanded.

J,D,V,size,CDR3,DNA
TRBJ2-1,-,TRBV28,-,CASSSWDTLVPFF,TGTGCCAGCAGTAGCTGGGACACCCTTGTTCCGTTCTTC
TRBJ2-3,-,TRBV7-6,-,CASSPRATDTDTQYF,TGTGCCAGCAGCCCGCGGGCTACCGACACAGATACGCAGTATTTT
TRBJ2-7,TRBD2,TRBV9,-,CASSIGLAGGSYEQYF,TGTGCCAGCAGTATCGGACTAGCGGGAGGGTCCTACGAGCAGTACTTC
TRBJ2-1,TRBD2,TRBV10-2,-,CASSEGAGGPYNEQFF,TGCGCCAGCAGTGAAGGGGCGGGAGGACCCTACAATGAGCAGTTCTTC
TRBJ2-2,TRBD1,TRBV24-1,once,CATSQQGAGTGELFF,TGTGCCACCAGCCAACAGGGGGCAGGCACCGGGGAGCTGTTTTTT
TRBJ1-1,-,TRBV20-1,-,CSAQGNTEAFF,TGCAGTGCCCAGGGGAACACTGAAGCTTTCTTT
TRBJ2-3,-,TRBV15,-,CATSRATGLRTDTQYF,TGTGCCACCAGCAGAGCTACAGGGCTTCGCACAGATACGCAGTATTTT
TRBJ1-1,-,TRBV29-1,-,CSAVTAIGTEAFF,TGCAGCGCAGTGACAGCAATCGGGACTGAAGCTTTCTTT
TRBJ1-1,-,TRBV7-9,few,CASSLAPGRNTEAFF,TGTGCCAGCAGCTTAGCTCCCGGGAGGAACACTGAAGCTTTCTTT
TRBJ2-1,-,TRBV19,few,CASSVSGNRNEQFF,TGTGCCAGTAGTGTCAGTGGTAATCGCAATGAGCAGTTCTTC
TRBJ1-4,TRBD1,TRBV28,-,CASSPRDRGWGEKLFF,TGTGCCAGCAGTCCACGGGACAGGGGTTGGGGCGAAAAACTGTTTTTT
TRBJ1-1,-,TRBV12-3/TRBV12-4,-,CASSSYTEAFF,TGTGCCAGCAGTTCGTATACTGAAGCTTTCTTT
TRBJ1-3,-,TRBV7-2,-,CASSLRGGNTIYF,TGTGCCAGCAGCTTAAGGGGGGGAAACACCATATATTTT
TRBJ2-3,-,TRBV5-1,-,CASSTRSGGAGVSQYF,TGCGCCAGCAGCACCCGTTCTGGGGGCGCGGGGGTTTCGCAGTATTTT
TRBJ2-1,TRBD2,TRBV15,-,CATSREKGSGRTYNEQFF,TGTGCCACCAGCAGAGAAAAAGGTAGCGGGAGAACCTACAATGAGCAGTTCTTC
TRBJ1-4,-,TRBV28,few,CASSSPGTNEKLFF,TGTGCCAGCAGTTCCCCCGGGACTAATGAAAAACTGTTTTTT
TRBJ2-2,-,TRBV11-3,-,CASATLSGELFF,TGTGCCAGCGCTACTCTCTCCGGGGAGCTGTTTTTT
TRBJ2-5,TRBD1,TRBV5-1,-,CASSLGAGTAEETQYF,TGCGCCAGCAGCTTGGGGGCAGGGACAGCAGAAGAGACCCAGTACTTC
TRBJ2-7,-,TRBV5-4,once,CASRAGPHVSHEQYF,TGTGCCAGCAGGGCGGGGCCCCACGTCTCTCACGAGCAGTACTTC
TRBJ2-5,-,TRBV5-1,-,CASSLGWQIETQYF,TGCGCCAGCAGCTTGGGGTGGCAGATAGAGACCCAGTACTTC
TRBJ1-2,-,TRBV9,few,CASFGYYGYTF,TGTGCCAGCTTCGGTTACTATGGCTACACCTTC
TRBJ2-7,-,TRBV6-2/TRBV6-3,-,CASSNNRVVYEQYF,TGTGCCAGCAGTAACAACAGGGTCGTCTACGAGCAGTACTTC
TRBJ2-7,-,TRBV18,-,CASSPLPVSYEQYF,TGTGCCAGCTCACCATTGCCGGTCTCCTACGAGCAGTACTTC
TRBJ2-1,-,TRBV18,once,CASSPGINEQFF,TGTGCCAGCTCACCAGGCATCAATGAGCAGTTCTTC
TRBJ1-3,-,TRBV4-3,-,CASSQDAADGNTIYF,TGCGCCAGCAGCCAAGACGCGGCAGACGGAAACACCATATATTTT
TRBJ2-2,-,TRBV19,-,CATPSGAGELFF,TGTGCCACCCCCTCGGGGGCCGGGGAGCTGTTTTTT
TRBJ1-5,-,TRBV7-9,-,CASSRTGSEPQHF,TGTGCCAGCAGCCGTACAGGGTCGGAGCCCCAGCATTTT
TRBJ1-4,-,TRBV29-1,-,CSVLPGERDNEKLFF,TGCAGCGTTTTACCGGGAGAGCGAGATAATGAAAAACTGTTTTTT
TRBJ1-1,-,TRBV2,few,CASIAGQNF,TGTGCCAGCATCGCTGGACAGAACTTT
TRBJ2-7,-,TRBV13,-,CASSLSPRGGPGEQYF,TGTGCCAGCAGCTTGTCACCCCGCGGAGGGCCGGGCGAGCAGTACTTC
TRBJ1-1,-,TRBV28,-,CASSNRIEAFF,TGTGCCAGCAGTAACAGGATTGAAGCTTTCTTT
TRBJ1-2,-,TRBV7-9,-,CASSLALGGPYGYTF,TGTGCCAGCAGCTTAGCGTTGGGGGGACCCTATGGCTACACCTTC
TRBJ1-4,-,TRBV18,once,CASSQGANEKLFF,TGTGCCAGCTCACAGGGGGCTAATGAAAAACTGTTTTTT
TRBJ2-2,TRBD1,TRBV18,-,CASSPSTGDGELFF,TGTGCCAGCTCACCATCGACAGGGGACGGGGAGCTGTTTTTT
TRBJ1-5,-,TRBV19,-,CASSPGGHNQPQHF,TGTGCCAGTAGCCCGGGGGGACACAATCAGCCCCAGCATTTT
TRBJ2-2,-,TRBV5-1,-,CASSPLAATGELFF,TGCGCCAGCAGCCCCCTCGCGGCGACCGGGGAGCTGTTTTTT
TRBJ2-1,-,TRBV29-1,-,CSVEGQEGTYNEQFF,TGCAGCGTTGAGGGTCAGGAGGGTACCTACAATGAGCAGTTCTTC
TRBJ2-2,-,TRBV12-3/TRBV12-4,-,CASKRQNTGELFF,TGTGCCAGCAAAAGACAGAACACCGGGGAGCTGTTTTTT
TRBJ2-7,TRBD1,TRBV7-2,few,CASSLVGQGYEQYF,TGTGCCAGCAGCTTAGTGGGACAGGGTTACGAGCAGTACTTC
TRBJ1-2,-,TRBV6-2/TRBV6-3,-,CASSYQMRPGGYTF,TGTGCCAGCAGTTACCAGATGCGGCCGGGTGGCTACACCTTC
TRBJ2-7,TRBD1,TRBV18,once,CASSPQGQAYEQYF,TGTGCCAGCTCACCACAGGGACAGGCGTACGAGCAGTACTTC
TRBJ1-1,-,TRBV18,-,CASSPPYRNTEAFF,TGTGCCAGCTCACCACCTTACAGAAACACTGAAGCTTTCTTT